This T cell receptor beta chain is from a study of glioma-infiltrating T cells. In regard to this clonotype: The target antigen is unknown. This may be a read error, as it is one base from a much larger clone.

The iRepertoire nested amplicon-rescue multiplex PCR amplified TCR alpha and beta CDR3s from RNA. Tissue mRNA or PBMC total RNA, roughly 100-400 ng, went into one-step reverse transcription and amplification. TCRdb used MiXCR to reprocess the multiplex PCR reads, holding one entry per CDR3 protein. Here the sample spans around 130,000 distinct CDR3 sequences, roughly a quarter being singletons. The length of the CDR3 is 16 residues. The junction had 12 bases not matched to a gene; V was cut back by 6 bases and J by 8 bases. Per germline, CDR1 MDHEN and CDR2 SYDVKM. Study-level findings and limits: Very few CDR3 sequences were shared between tissue and blood. Gliomas, especially low-grade, showed above-expected tissue-blood divergence; non-neoplastic patients showed below.

The rearrangement uses TRBV28 and TRBJ2-1; 11 bases match TRBD2. This clonotype was obtained from a human donor with low-grade glioma or glioblastoma, undergoing nonglioma brain surgery, or in good health (not recorded which). The sequencing input was glioma tissue, nonneoplastic brain tissue, or PBMCs (not recorded which). CDR3 DNA sequence: TGTGCCAGCAGCCACCGGGTACTAGCGGGGGTCGATGAGCAGTTCTTC. Translating gives CASSHRVLAGVDEQFF.